A selection of T cell receptor beta chains follows, all from one sample in a study of blood T cell repertoires in COVID-19. Only in-frame clones appear in the TCRdb table, and some are missing; sequencing was by immunoSEQ multiplex PCR. The repertoire holds more than 85,000 clones, with around 90% as singletons. The sequenced sample consisted of peripheral blood. All receptors come from a human donor with COVID-19, enrolled during active disease. The donor label of this sample is uncertain. CDR3s include the opening cysteine and the closing phenylalanine or tryptophan. A D gene is named only where the DNA matches it firmly. Expanded clones get a size class; other rows say once, few or many, or leave the size out.

D gene: NA; J gene: TRBJ2-7; V gene: TRBV4-2; clone size: NA; CDR3 protein: CASSQEASGLGSYEQYF; CDR3 DNA: TGTGCCAGCAGCCAAGAAGCAAGCGGACTTGGCTCCTACGAGCAGTACTTC
D gene: NA; J gene: TRBJ1-6; V gene: TRBV2; clone size: NA; CDR3 protein: CASTVVGSPLHF; CDR3 DNA: TGTGCCAGCACGGTAGTCGGTTCACCCCTCCACTTT
D gene: TRBD1; J gene: TRBJ2-7; V gene: TRBV12-3/TRBV12-4; clone size: NA; CDR3 protein: CASSVQGAREQYF; CDR3 DNA: TGTGCCAGCTCTGTCCAGGGGGCTCGTGAGCAGTACTTC
D gene: NA; J gene: TRBJ2-5; V gene: TRBV4-1; clone size: NA; CDR3 protein: CASSPRAGTEPETQYF; CDR3 DNA: TGCGCCAGCAGCCCCCGGGCGGGGACGGAGCCTGAGACCCAGTACTTC
D gene: TRBD1; J gene: TRBJ1-2; V gene: TRBV6-6; clone size: NA; CDR3 protein: CASSPGDSSSSGGYTF; CDR3 DNA: TGTGCCAGCAGCCCAGGGGACAGTTCTTCTTCTGGAGGCTACACCTTC
D gene: NA; J gene: TRBJ1-1; V gene: TRBV19; clone size: NA; CDR3 protein: CASSPTERTEAFF; CDR3 DNA: TGTGCCAGTAGTCCGACAGAACGCACTGAAGCTTTCTTT
D gene: NA; J gene: TRBJ1-1; V gene: TRBV19; clone size: NA; CDR3 protein: CASRRGPEAFF; CDR3 DNA: TGTGCCAGTAGGCGGGGGCCTGAAGCTTTCTTT
D gene: NA; J gene: TRBJ1-2; V gene: TRBV3-1/TRBV3-2; clone size: NA; CDR3 protein: CASSQAGEDYCYTF; CDR3 DNA: TGTGCCAGCAGCCAGGCCGGAGAGGACTATTGCTACACCTTC
D gene: TRBD1; J gene: TRBJ1-2; V gene: TRBV20-1; clone size: NA; CDR3 protein: CSASGDSYAAAVNGYTF; CDR3 DNA: TGCAGTGCTAGTGGGGACAGCTATGCGGCCGCGGTAAATGGCTACACCTTC
D gene: NA; J gene: TRBJ1-2; V gene: TRBV23-1; clone size: NA; CDR3 protein: CASSQLGLNTF; CDR3 DNA: TGCGCCAGCAGTCAACTGGGACTAAACACCTTC
D gene: NA; J gene: TRBJ1-5; V gene: TRBV2; clone size: NA; CDR3 protein: CASSGQVSNQPQHF; CDR3 DNA: TGTGCCAGCAGTGGACAGGTCAGCAATCAGCCCCAGCATTTT
D gene: TRBD1; J gene: TRBJ2-3; V gene: TRBV5-4; clone size: NA; CDR3 protein: CASSAGRTGTDTQYF; CDR3 DNA: TGTGCCAGCAGCGCGGGAAGGACAGGGACAGATACGCAGTATTTT
D gene: NA; J gene: TRBJ1-3; V gene: TRBV6-1; clone size: NA; CDR3 protein: CASSEGAGNTIYF; CDR3 DNA: TGTGCCAGCAGTGAGGGAGCTGGAAACACCATATATTTT
D gene: NA; J gene: TRBJ1-5; V gene: TRBV15; clone size: once; CDR3 protein: CATSRGQVWNQPQHF; CDR3 DNA: TGTGCCACCAGCAGAGGACAGGTGTGGAATCAGCCCCAGCATTTT
D gene: NA; J gene: TRBJ1-3; V gene: TRBV11-2; clone size: NA; CDR3 protein: CASSPQYSGNTIYF; CDR3 DNA: TGTGCCAGCAGTCCTCAGTATTCTGGAAACACCATATATTTT
D gene: NA; J gene: TRBJ1-5; V gene: TRBV30; clone size: NA; CDR3 protein: CAWSEFGGLKQPQHF; CDR3 DNA: TGTGCCTGGAGTGAGTTCGGGGGGCTCAAACAGCCCCAGCATTTT
D gene: NA; J gene: TRBJ1-2; V gene: TRBV27; clone size: once; CDR3 protein: CASSLMGQGRNYGYTF; CDR3 DNA: TGTGCCAGCAGTTTAATGGGCCAGGGCCGTAACTATGGCTACACCTTC
D gene: NA; J gene: TRBJ2-7; V gene: TRBV6-5; clone size: NA; CDR3 protein: CASSRGSPELEQYF; CDR3 DNA: TGTGCCAGCAGCCGAGGGTCTCCGGAACTCGAGCAGTACTTC
D gene: NA; J gene: TRBJ1-2; V gene: TRBV4-1; clone size: NA; CDR3 protein: CASSQGPGGGANYGYTF; CDR3 DNA: TGCGCCAGCAGCCAAGGACCCGGCGGTGGAGCTAACTATGGCTACACCTTC
D gene: TRBD1; J gene: TRBJ1-4; V gene: TRBV19; clone size: once; CDR3 protein: CASSTTGSEKLFF; CDR3 DNA: TGTGCCAGTAGTACGACAGGGTCCGAAAAACTGTTTTTT
D gene: TRBD2; J gene: TRBJ2-2; V gene: TRBV27; clone size: NA; CDR3 protein: CASSTLGGSNGELFF; CDR3 DNA: TGTGCCAGCAGTACCCTGGGAGGGAGCAACGGGGAGCTGTTTTTT
D gene: NA; J gene: TRBJ1-1; V gene: TRBV2; clone size: NA; CDR3 protein: CASSEGRALNTEAFF; CDR3 DNA: TGTGCCAGCAGCGAAGGGCGGGCACTGAACACTGAAGCTTTCTTT
D gene: NA; J gene: TRBJ1-3; V gene: TRBV5-1; clone size: NA; CDR3 protein: CASSNQPRTAGYSGNTIYF; CDR3 DNA: TGCGCCAGCAGCAACCAACCTCGGACAGCCGGATACTCTGGAAACACCATATATTTT
D gene: TRBD1; J gene: TRBJ1-4; V gene: TRBV6-5; clone size: NA; CDR3 protein: CASRPQGETGEKLFF; CDR3 DNA: TGTGCCAGCAGACCCCAGGGGGAAACGGGTGAAAAACTGTTTTTT
D gene: NA; J gene: TRBJ1-2; V gene: TRBV18; clone size: once; CDR3 protein: CASSPGQGYGYTF; CDR3 DNA: TGTGCCAGCTCACCTGGCCAGGGGTATGGCTACACCTTC
D gene: TRBD1; J gene: TRBJ2-1; V gene: TRBV5-1; clone size: once; CDR3 protein: CASSDRDRGFNEQFF; CDR3 DNA: TGCGCCAGCAGCGACCGGGACAGGGGTTTTAATGAGCAGTTCTTC
D gene: NA; J gene: TRBJ2-1; V gene: TRBV6-4; clone size: NA; CDR3 protein: CASSDSGQDYNEQFF; CDR3 DNA: TGTGCCAGCAGTGACTCGGGGCAGGATTACAATGAGCAGTTCTTC
D gene: TRBD1; J gene: TRBJ1-3; V gene: TRBV3-1/TRBV3-2; clone size: NA; CDR3 protein: CASSQAGTAGNTIYF; CDR3 DNA: TGTGCCAGCAGCCAGGCCGGGACAGCTGGAAACACCATATATTTT
D gene: TRBD1; J gene: TRBJ1-1; V gene: TRBV5-1; clone size: NA; CDR3 protein: CASSRDRGFAFF; CDR3 DNA: TGCGCCAGCAGCAGGGACAGGGGGTTTGCTTTCTTT
D gene: TRBD1; J gene: TRBJ1-2; V gene: TRBV2; clone size: NA; CDR3 protein: CASSGNRGPYTSYGYTF; CDR3 DNA: TGTGCCAGCAGTGGTAACAGGGGCCCCTACACTTCCTATGGCTACACCTTC
D gene: TRBD1; J gene: TRBJ2-1; V gene: TRBV18; clone size: NA; CDR3 protein: CASSPSGTEYNEQFF; CDR3 DNA: TGTGCCAGCTCACCATCGGGGACAGAGTACAATGAGCAGTTCTTC
D gene: TRBD2; J gene: TRBJ2-5; V gene: TRBV3-1/TRBV3-2; clone size: NA; CDR3 protein: CASSQDYHSSGSGETQYF; CDR3 DNA: TGTGCCAGCAGCCAAGATTACCACTCTAGCGGGAGTGGAGAGACCCAGTACTTC
D gene: NA; J gene: TRBJ1-2; V gene: TRBV19; clone size: NA; CDR3 protein: CASSSGGYTF; CDR3 DNA: TGTGCCAGTAGCTCGGGGGGCTACACCTTC
D gene: NA; J gene: TRBJ2-3; V gene: TRBV19; clone size: NA; CDR3 protein: CASRLTGGADTQYF; CDR3 DNA: TGTGCCAGTAGACTAACAGGGGGGGCAGATACGCAGTATTTT
D gene: TRBD1; J gene: TRBJ2-7; V gene: TRBV2; clone size: once; CDR3 protein: CASSEARHGQAPF; CDR3 DNA: TGTGCCAGCAGTGAAGCTCGTCACGGACAGGCGCCGTTC
D gene: NA; J gene: TRBJ2-5; V gene: TRBV9; clone size: NA; CDR3 protein: CASSVGNVLSGETQYF; CDR3 DNA: TGTGCCAGCAGCGTAGGCAACGTCCTCTCAGGGGAGACCCAGTACTTC
D gene: NA; J gene: TRBJ1-5; V gene: TRBV7-9; clone size: NA; CDR3 protein: CASSLSGNQPQHF; CDR3 DNA: TGTGCCAGCAGCTTATCAGGGAATCAGCCCCAGCATTTT
D gene: NA; J gene: TRBJ2-7; V gene: TRBV6-2/TRBV6-3; clone size: NA; CDR3 protein: CASSYEQPGDYEQYF; CDR3 DNA: TGTGCCAGCAGTTACGAGCAGCCAGGTGACTACGAGCAGTACTTC
D gene: TRBD1; J gene: TRBJ2-4; V gene: TRBV5-1; clone size: NA; CDR3 protein: CASSSDRAKNIQYF; CDR3 DNA: TGCGCCAGCAGTTCGGACAGGGCCAAAAACATTCAGTACTTC
D gene: TRBD1; J gene: TRBJ2-7; V gene: TRBV10-3; clone size: NA; CDR3 protein: CAISGQGSLSYEQYF; CDR3 DNA: TGTGCCATCAGTGGACAGGGGAGTTTGTCCTACGAGCAGTACTTC
D gene: NA; J gene: TRBJ2-1; V gene: TRBV5-5; clone size: NA; CDR3 protein: CASSPRQATNEQFF; CDR3 DNA: TGTGCCAGCAGCCCCAGACAGGCGACCAATGAGCAGTTCTTC
D gene: NA; J gene: TRBJ2-1; V gene: TRBV30; clone size: NA; CDR3 protein: CAWSVLAGNEQFF; CDR3 DNA: TGTGCCTGGAGTGTACTAGCAGGGAATGAGCAGTTCTTC
D gene: TRBD2; J gene: TRBJ2-7; V gene: TRBV7-9; clone size: NA; CDR3 protein: CASSLRGGGTYEQYF; CDR3 DNA: TGTGCCAGCAGCCTCCGGGGGGGCGGTACCTACGAGCAGTACTTC
D gene: NA; J gene: TRBJ1-2; V gene: TRBV3-1/TRBV3-2; clone size: NA; CDR3 protein: CASSTTGLNYGYTF; CDR3 DNA: TGTGCCAGCAGTACGACAGGCCTTAACTATGGCTACACCTTC
D gene: NA; J gene: TRBJ1-6; V gene: TRBV27; clone size: once; CDR3 protein: CASSFEGPYNSPLHF; CDR3 DNA: TGTGCCAGCAGTTTCGAGGGTCCCTATAATTCACCCCTCCACTTT
D gene: TRBD1; J gene: TRBJ1-3; V gene: TRBV24-1; clone size: NA; CDR3 protein: CAPSRSWTGISGNTIYF; CDR3 DNA: TGTGCCCCCTCCCGGTCGTGGACAGGGATCTCTGGAAACACCATATATTTT